This TCR beta chain is drawn from a study of OX40 agonist ivuxolimab in advanced cancers. At the level of the study: An agonistic anti-OX40 (CD134) antibody, ivuxolimab, was used to treat the patients. Participants averaged 60 years of age (range about 23 to 80) and were 75% to 90% male. The diagnoses of dose-escalation patients were hepatocellular carcinoma, melanoma, renal cell or head and neck cancer. Whole-study findings and limits: Among expanded peripheral T cells, antigen specificity went undetermined.

Using immunoSEQ multiplex PCR, the repertoire was profiled, and TCRdb retains in-frame clones only, with some absent. In the table there are roughly 34,000 clones, around 90% of which are singletons. Remarks on this clone: Its antigen remains unidentified.

This TCR was sampled from an adult with an advanced solid tumor such as melanoma, head and neck, liver or kidney cancer. Source: CD4+ or CD8+ T cells sorted from blood, taken in a trial of the OX40 agonist ivuxolimab.

Written as DNA, the CDR3 is TGTGCCTGGAGCCCGGGACATACGGAAGGCTACACCTTC. Translated, it gives CAWSPGHTEGYTF. The chain couples TRBV30 to TRBJ1-2, with D tentatively TRBD1 (6 bases). Trimming stripped 3 bases from V and 8 bases from J, with 16 bases between. Germline CDR1 reads GTSNPN; CDR2 reads SVGIG (reference sequence). The CDR3 sequence is 13 residues long.